The source of this TCR beta chain is a study of blood T cell repertoires in COVID-19. In this sample, this clone turned up once. Germline assignment: CDR1 MGHRA and CDR2 YSYEKL. This CDR3 comprises 16 residues. V was trimmed by 5 bases and J by 4 bases, leaving 17 bases between them. Assay used: immunoSEQ multiplex PCR; TCRdb lists only in-frame clones, some missing. In the table there are under 200,000 clones, over 80% of which are singletons. Cohort allocation depended upon clinical history that participants reported. The J gene is TRBJ1-4, the V gene TRBV4-1, with D possibly TRBD1 on 6 matching bases. Input material: PBMCs or T cells enriched from blood (not recorded which). The TCR sequence derives from a woman in her sixties who had recovered from COVID-19. CDR3 DNA sequence: TGCGCCAGCAGCGCGAGCGGGGGGCAGAGTAATGAAAAACTGTTTTTT. Translation gives CASSASGGQSNEKLFF.